The 14 T cell receptor beta chains given below trace back to one sample, sequenced in a study of cytomegalovirus exposure and HLA in healthy donors. Method: immunoSEQ multiplex PCR; TCRdb's copy keeps in-frame clones and lacks some. The sample holds approximately 200,000 clones, around 80% seen once. The sample taken for sequencing was PBMCs. These receptors came from a woman under 40 in good health and CMV-seropositive.

The chain has TRBV20-1 and TRBJ1-5; D is uncertain. From germline, CDR1 is DFQATT and CDR2 SNEGSKA (reference sequence). The CDR3 loop spans 11 amino acids. V was shortened by 3 bases and J by 6 bases, with 6 bases between the two germline ends. The CDR3 reads CSARYGQPQHF. CDR3 nucleotide sequence: TGCAGTGCTAGGTACGGTCAGCCCCAGCATTTT.

This clone was recorded a few times. This chain links TRBV27 with TRBJ2-2, with D possibly being TRBD2 (5 bases). CDR1 is MNHEY and CDR2 is SMNVEV in the germline V gene (reference sequence). V lost 5 bases and J 6 bases, leaving 16 bases between the germline ends. The CDR3 has 15 residues. Here the CDR3 reads CASSQRPGGPGELFF. In DNA, the CDR3 is TGTGCCAGCAGTCAACGACCGGGCGGGCCCGGGGAGCTGTTTTTT.

CDR3 residues: CATSRGPDRGQDEQYF. The CDR3 coding sequence is TGTGCCACCAGCAGAGGTCCGGACAGGGGGCAAGACGAGCAGTACTTC. V usage is TRBV15 and J usage is TRBJ2-7, with 11 bases identical to TRBD1. The CDR3 extends over 16 amino acids. The V gene end was trimmed by 1 base and the J gene end by 5 bases; junction bases not matched to a gene: 7. In germline, CDR1 is LNHNV, CDR2 YYDKDF (reference sequence).

This chain's CDR3 is CASSSQFGGTIYF. DNA of the CDR3: TGTGCCAGCAGCTCCCAGTTTGGCGGGACCATATATTTT. The V gene is TRBV7-9, the J gene TRBJ1-3; D is undetermined. Germline-derived CDR1 and CDR2 are SEHNR and FQNEAQ (reference sequence). V was shortened by 4 bases and J by 10 bases, with 14 bases between the two germline ends. This CDR3 spans 13 amino acids.

J is TRBJ2-3 and V is TRBV29-1; D not certain. Trimming cost V 4 bases and J 9 bases, with 8 bases left between them. The germline gives CDR1 SQVTM, CDR2 ANQGSEA. The CDR3 sequence is 10 residues long. The CDR3, as DNA: TGCAGCGTTGCCGATGAGACGCAGTATTTT. Translation: CSVADETQYF.

The chain joins TRBV7-2 to TRBJ2-3, with D tentatively TRBD2 (6 bases). The length of the CDR3 is 16 residues. Germline V lookup: CDR1 SGHTA, CDR2 FQGNSA. V was cut by 1 base and J by 2 bases, with 13 bases left in between. For the CDR3, the DNA is TGTGCCAGCAGCTTAGGGAGGAGGGACTTCACAGATACGCAGTATTTT. It codes for CASSLGRRDFTDTQYF.

The V gene is TRBV30, the J gene TRBJ2-2, with 10 bases that match TRBD2. Trimming at V came to 0 bases and at J to 2 bases, leaving 3 bases not matched to a gene. Germline values: CDR1 GTSNPN, CDR2 SVGIG (reference sequence). The CDR3 spans 16 residues. CDR3 sequence reads: CAWSVPSGGNTGELFF. The CDR3 coding sequence is TGTGCCTGGAGTGTACCTAGCGGGGGAAACACCGGGGAGCTGTTTTTT.

V gene TRBV19 combines with J gene TRBJ1-1, with TRBD1 matching over 10 bases. Germline V CDR1 and CDR2: LNHDA, SQIVND (reference sequence). There are 17 residues in the CDR3. V lost 5 bases and J lost 8; bases outside the gene matches: 17. Here the CDR3 DNA reads TGTGCCAGTAGTCCAAATGGGGGGACAGGGGACTGGCCGGAAGCTTTCTTT. Amino acid sequence: CASSPNGGTGDWPEAFF.

The V gene is TRBV7-8, the J gene TRBJ2-7, with 7 bases lining up with TRBD1. With V trimmed by 1 base and J by 3 bases, 9 bases remained unmatched. The CDR3 length is 16 residues. The germline V gene encodes CDR1 SGHVS and CDR2 FQNEAQ. The CDR3 nucleotides read TGTGCCAGCAGCTTAGGTTCCGGGACAGAATACTACGAGCAGTACTTC. Translation gives CASSLGSGTEYYEQYF.

V gene TRBV6-5 combines with J gene TRBJ1-2; D unresolved. The CDR3 sequence is 11 residues long. Trimming removed 6 bases from V and 2 bases from J, with 4 bases in between. Per germline, CDR1 MNHEY and CDR2 SVGAGI. The CDR3 coding sequence is TGTGCCAGCAGACAGAACTATGGCTACACCTTC. Encoded protein: CASRQNYGYTF.

This rearrangement joins TRBV5-8 to TRBJ2-1; a weak D match, TRBD2 (6 bases). The CDR3 extends over 18 amino acids. Germline loops: CDR1 SGHTS, CDR2 YDEGEE. With 1 base removed from V and 0 bases from J, the gap between germline ends came to 17 bases. CDR3 protein: CASSLLAGSDFSYNEQFF. The CDR3 DNA reads TGTGCCAGCAGCTTGTTGGCCGGGAGTGACTTCTCCTACAATGAGCAGTTCTTC.

The gene calls are TRBV5-1 and TRBJ1-1, with D possibly being TRBD1 (5 bases). Germline loops: CDR1 SGHRS, CDR2 YFSETQ. V dropped 3 bases and J dropped 3 bases, with 15 bases sitting between them. This CDR3 has 15 residues. The CDR3 reads CASSYLGGRDTEAFF. CDR3 coding DNA: TGCGCCAGCAGCTATTTGGGGGGTAGGGACACTGAAGCTTTCTTT.

The gene calls are TRBV5-8 and TRBJ2-1; 7 bases are a match to TRBD1. V shed 4 bases, J shed 4 bases, and the junction held 8 bases outside the gene matches. CDR3 length equals 15 residues. From germline, CDR1 is SGHTS and CDR2 YDEGEE. As DNA, the CDR3 is TGTGCCAGCAGCCCCCCGGACAGGCCATACAATGAGCAGTTCTTC. Amino acid sequence: CASSPPDRPYNEQFF.

The chain carries TRBV11-2 and TRBJ2-6; D call uncertain. With 3 bases removed from V and 0 bases from J, the gap between germline ends came to 9 bases. Germline CDR1 is SGHAT and CDR2 is FQNNGV. The CDR3 length is 16 residues. The CDR3, as DNA: TGTGCCAGCAGCTTTACAGAAAGCTCTGGGGCCAACGTCCTGACTTTC. Amino acid sequence: CASSFTESSGANVLTF.